The 22 T cell receptor beta chains given below trace back to one sample, sequenced in a study of CD8+ T cells in alopecia areata (dated by TCRdb to the late 2010s). Libraries were built with the immunoSEQ multiplex PCR assay. To provide template for TCR sequencing, every sample had RNA extracted and reverse transcribed into cDNA. Not all clones reach the TCRdb copy of this immuneACCESS table, which keeps in-frame sequences only. Checked studies attribute under half of the gap to unresolved V genes and leave the rest unexplained. The sample table lists roughly 250,000 clones, around two thirds of them with a count of one. Around 1.2% of the sample lies in the top ten. The time point label for this specimen denotes: baseline before oral tofacitinib. The sequencing used CD4+ T cells sorted from blood, collected at week 0. The receptor set was obtained from a human donor with alopecia areata.

The chain combines TRBV7-6 with TRBJ1-6, with D maybe TRBD1 (6 bases). CDR3 length equals 14 residues. Germline CDR1 SGHVS, CDR2 FNYEAQ. Trimming took off 3 bases at V and 10 bases at J, with 13 bases between the two ends. The CDR3 DNA follows: TGTGCCAGCAGCTTGCCAGGGGAAAACTCACCCCTCCACTTT. It specifies CASSLPGENSPLHF.

This clone was counted a few times. The chain has TRBV2 and TRBJ1-5; TRBD1 agrees at 7 bases. The junction had 0 bases not matched to a gene; V was cut back by 6 bases and J by 1 base. The CDR3 is made up of 13 amino acids. From germline, CDR1 is SNHLY and CDR2 FYNNEI. This CDR3 reads CASRGQSNQPQHF. In DNA form, the CDR3 reads TGTGCCAGCAGGGGACAGAGCAATCAGCCCCAGCATTTT. The full variable domain, in which reference TRBV2 and TRBJ1-5 provide the parts outside the CDR3, is EPEVTQTPSHQVTQMGQEVILRCVPISNHLYFYWYRQILGQKVEFLVSFYNNEISEKSEIFDDQFSVERPDGSNFTLKIRSTKLEDSAMYFCASRGQSNQPQHFGDGTRLSIL.

The rearrangement uses TRBV7-6 and TRBJ2-3; D is ambiguous. The germline V and J ends were trimmed by 0 bases and 8 bases, with 12 bases remaining between them. The germline V gene has CDR1 SGHVS and CDR2 FNYEAQ. The CDR3 has 14 residues. Here the CDR3 reads CASSLALSSGTQYF. Here the CDR3 DNA reads TGTGCCAGCAGCTTAGCGCTATCATCGGGTACGCAGTATTTT. Using reference TRBV7-6 and TRBJ2-3 for the parts outside the CDR3, the full variable domain is GAGVSQSPRYKVTKRGQDVALRCDPISGHVSLYWYRQALGQGPEFLTYFNYEAQQDKSGLPNDRFSAERPEGSISTLTIQRTEQRDSAMYRCASSLALSSGTQYFGPGTRLTVL.

The genes are TRBV6-5 and TRBJ1-2; 9 nucleotides match TRBD1. The CDR3 totals 14 residues. V was pared by 5 bases and J by 5 bases, with 6 bases of the junction left unmatched. In germline, CDR1 is MNHEY, CDR2 SVGAGI. The CDR3 sequence: CASSPRQGEYGYTF. The CDR3 DNA is TGTGCCAGCAGTCCCCGACAGGGGGAATATGGCTACACCTTC.

This clone was observed at least ten times. The chain recombines TRBV14 with TRBJ2-7; D not resolved. With 0 bases removed from V and 6 bases from J, the gap between germline ends came to 9 bases. This CDR3 is built from 13 residues. Germline loops: CDR1 SGHDN, CDR2 FVKESK. The DNA of the CDR3 is TGTGCCAGCAGCCAAGATGTTTCGGGCGAGCAGTACTTC. As protein: CASSQDVSGEQYF.

The chain employs TRBV5-6 and TRBJ1-5; D gene ambiguous. This CDR3 spans 13 amino acids. Germline values: CDR1 SGHDT, CDR2 YYEEEE. Trimming took off 4 bases at V and 10 bases at J, with 15 bases between the two ends. Written as DNA, the CDR3 is TGTGCCAGCAGCATCGACCGATTAGAACCCCAGCATTTT. Protein product: CASSIDRLEPQHF.

The chain is built from TRBV7-8 and TRBJ2-1, with TRBD2 matching over 9 bases. V was clipped by 5 bases and J by 7 bases; unmatched bases: 12. CDR3 size: 16 residues. Germline V gene sequence: CDR1 SGHVS, CDR2 FQNEAQ. The CDR3 DNA reads as TGTGCCAGCAGCCCCCCAGGTAGCGGGGGCAGAAATGAGCAGTTCTTC. Its translation: CASSPPGSGGRNEQFF. Looking up the rest from reference TRBV7-8 and TRBJ2-1 gives the full variable domain: GAGVSQSPRYKVAKRGQDVALRCDPISGHVSLFWYQQALGQGPEFLTYFQNEAQLDKSGLPSDRFFAERPEGSVSTLKIQRTQQEDSAVYLCASSPPGSGGRNEQFFGPGTRLTVL.

The chain recombines TRBV7-2 with TRBJ1-6; D unclear. Germline V gene data show CDR1 as SGHTA and CDR2 as FQGNSA. The V gene lost 1 base and the J gene lost 6 bases, with 10 bases spanning the gap. The CDR3 length is 15 residues. This CDR3 is CASSLVPGGNSPLHF. Written as DNA, the CDR3 is TGTGCCAGCAGCTTAGTTCCAGGAGGTAATTCACCCCTCCACTTT. Looking up the rest from reference TRBV7-2 and TRBJ1-6 gives the full variable domain: GAGVSQSPSNKVTEKGKDVELRCDPISGHTALYWYRQSLGQGLEFLIYFQGNSAPDKSGLPSDRFSAERTGGSVSTLTIQRTQQEDSAVYLCASSLVPGGNSPLHFGNGTRLTVT.

This clone was recorded once. The chain joins TRBV9 to TRBJ2-6, with D possibly TRBD1 on 5 matching bases. CDR3 length: 13 amino acids. The V end lost 4 bases, the J end lost 13 bases, and 15 bases lay between the germline ends. Germline-derived CDR1 and CDR2 are SGDLS and YYNGEE. CDR3 in DNA: TGTGCCAGCAGCCCCACGGACAACCGGGTCCTGACTTTC. The encoded protein is CASSPTDNRVLTF.

As for this clone: Other DNA sequences in the sample encode the same CDR3. The V gene is TRBV29-1, the J gene TRBJ1-1; possible D gene TRBD1, 5 bases. V dropped 0 bases and J dropped 3 bases, with 8 bases sitting between them. The CDR3 is made up of 13 amino acids. Germline V CDR1 and CDR2: SQVTM, ANQGSEA. CDR3: CSVEEGRDTEAFF. The CDR3, as DNA: TGCAGCGTTGAAGAAGGCAGGGACACTGAAGCTTTCTTT.

CDR3 loop: CASSLPQETQYF. As DNA, the CDR3 is TGTGCCAGCAGCTTGCCGCAAGAGACCCAGTACTTC. The chain is built from TRBV5-6 and TRBJ2-5, with D uncertain. The CDR3 loop spans 12 amino acids. V lost 1 base and J 2 bases, leaving 3 bases between the germline ends. Germline assignment: CDR1 SGHDT and CDR2 YYEEEE.

On this clone itself: This same CDR3 is encoded by further DNA sequences in the sample. The rearrangement links TRBV10-3 to TRBJ2-7; D not resolved. Germline V gene sequence: CDR1 ENHRY, CDR2 SYGVKD. CDR3 size: 11 residues. V lost 8 bases and J lost 2, with 7 bases in between. CDR3 DNA sequence: TGTGCCATCTCGGAGACCTACGAGCAGTACTTC. Its protein product is CAISETYEQYF.

The chain is built from TRBV29-1 and TRBJ1-1, with D perhaps TRBD1 (5 bases). This CDR3 has 14 residues. CDR1 is SQVTM and CDR2 is ANQGSEA in the germline V gene. Deletions cut 6 bases from V and 1 base from J, with 15 bases between. The CDR3 DNA reads TGCAGCGTCGCCAGAGGGGCCACGAACACTGAAGCTTTCTTT. Its protein product is CSVARGATNTEAFF.

In this sample, this clone turned up once. V is TRBV6-5 and J is TRBJ2-5, with TRBD1 as a possible D gene (5 bases). The CDR3 runs to 15 residues. Trimming shortened V by 2 bases and J by 4 bases, and 14 bases separated the two germline ends. Germline values: CDR1 MNHEY, CDR2 SVGAGI. This CDR3 is CASSYGQGLGETQYF. The CDR3 DNA reads as TGTGCCAGCAGTTACGGCCAGGGTCTAGGAGAGACCCAGTACTTC.

V gene TRBV30 combines with J gene TRBJ2-6, with D hard to call. The CDR3 covers 16 residues. V lost 2 bases to trimming and J lost 4 bases, with 15 bases between them. CDR1 and CDR2 (germline): GTSNPN, SVGIG (reference sequence). The CDR3: CAWSKVLSPGANVLTF. The CDR3 DNA is TGTGCCTGGAGTAAGGTTCTCTCGCCCGGGGCCAACGTCCTGACTTTC.

The genes are TRBV2 and TRBJ2-1; no firm D call. V lost 6 bases, J lost 2 bases, and 8 bases lay in between. Germline CDR1 is SNHLY and CDR2 is FYNNEI. The CDR3 is 13 amino acids. CDR3 protein: CASSLGPYNEQFF. The CDR3 DNA is TGTGCCAGCAGCCTGGGCCCCTACAATGAGCAGTTCTTC.

The chain joins TRBV29-1 to TRBJ1-2, with D perhaps matching TRBD1 (5 bases). CDR1 and CDR2 (germline): SQVTM, ANQGSEA. The CDR3 is made up of 12 amino acids. V was shortened by 4 bases and J by 8 bases, with 14 bases between the two germline ends. CDR3 in amino acids: CSVGGEVPGYTF. The CDR3 coding sequence is TGCAGCGTTGGAGGGGAAGTCCCGGGCTACACCTTC.

This clone showed up just a few times. The chain is built from TRBV9 and TRBJ1-2; tentative D call: TRBD1 (5 bases). The V and J ends lost 4 bases and 8 bases respectively, with 24 bases between them. CDR1 and CDR2 (germline): SGDLS, YYNGEE. The CDR3 runs to 16 residues. CDR3 in DNA: TGTGCCAGCAGCCAACATGGTGCGGGGCTAGGTGGAGGCTACACCTTC. This sequence encodes CASSQHGAGLGGGYTF. Combining the CDR3 with reference TRBV9 and TRBJ1-2 gives the whole variable domain DSGVTQTPKHLITATGQRVTLRCSPRSGDLSVYWYQQSLDQGLQFLIQYYNGEERAKGNILERFSAQQFPDLHSELNLSSLELGDSALYFCASSQHGAGLGGGYTFGSGTRLTVV.

The chain recombines TRBV5-4 with TRBJ2-5; D tentatively fits TRBD1 or TRBD2 (5 bases each). The CDR3 sequence is 15 residues long. CDR1 is SGHNT and CDR2 is YYREEE in the germline V gene (reference sequence). V lost 5 bases and J lost 1, with 15 bases in between. The CDR3 DNA sequence: TGTGCCAGCAGGACGGGGCGAACTCCCCAAGAGACCCAGTACTTC. The encoded protein is CASRTGRTPQETQYF.

V gene TRBV18 combines with J gene TRBJ2-1; TRBD2 aligns across 8 bases. Per the germline V gene, CDR1 is KGHSH and CDR2 is LQKENI. Trimming took 4 bases from V and 5 from J; bases not matched to a gene: 10. The CDR3 totals 16 residues. CDR3 DNA: TGTGCCAGCTCACAGATCGGGGGGGCGTACCACAATGAGCAGTTCTTC. It specifies CASSQIGGAYHNEQFF. The full variable domain, with the rest looked up from reference TRBV18 and TRBJ2-1, is NAGVMQNPRHLVRRRGQEARLRCSPMKGHSHVYWYRQLPEEGLKFMVYLQKENIIDESGMPKERFSAEFPKEGPSILRIQQVVRGDSAAYFCASSQIGGAYHNEQFFGPGTRLTVL.

The CDR3: CASSLEEGETYEQYF. The CDR3 DNA reads TGTGCCAGCAGCTTAGAGGAGGGCGAAACCTACGAGCAGTACTTC. The chain has TRBV11-2 and TRBJ2-5; perhaps TRBD2 as D (6 bases). The tail of the sequence fits TRBJ2-7 better, so the J call may be wrong. Looked up from germline, CDR1 is SGHAT and CDR2 is FQNNGV. This CDR3 is built from 15 residues.

V usage is TRBV29-1 and J usage is TRBJ1-2; TRBD1 is a possible D gene (6 bases). V was shortened by 4 bases and J by 8 bases, with 17 bases between the two germline ends. Germline CDR1 reads SQVTM; CDR2 reads ANQGSEA. The CDR3 runs 13 residues. CDR3 sequence (DNA): TGCAGCGTTGGGAGCACAGGGACTAGGGGCTACACCTTC. Translated, it gives CSVGSTGTRGYTF.